These 25 T cell receptor beta chains originate from one sample sequenced in a study of beta chain features in type 1 diabetes. Study-wide findings and caveats: Among all four CD4+ subsets, Type 1 diabetes patients had TCRB CDR3s that were moderately but significantly shorter.

Every isolated RNA sample was fully reverse transcribed, so sequencing captured expressed TCRB transcripts. Here immunoSEQ multiplex PCR was the method, and the copy in TCRdb shows in-frame clones only, minus some. The repertoire has 45,000 to 65,000 clones, 52% of them found once; the top ten carry 2.6%. These TCRs are of unknown antigen specificity. Sequencing input: Tregs from blood. All receptors come from a woman in her thirties or forties with type 1 diabetes.

This clone was counted a few times. This rearrangement joins TRBV29-1 to TRBJ2-2; 11 bases line up with TRBD1. V lost 0 bases, J lost 5 bases, and 5 bases stayed unmatched. The CDR3 spans 16 residues. Germline-derived CDR1 and CDR2 are SQVTM and ANQGSEA. CDR3: CSVEDQGTGGTGELFF. In DNA, the CDR3 is TGCAGCGTTGAAGATCAAGGGACAGGGGGGACCGGGGAGCTGTTTTTT.

The chain combines TRBV19 with TRBJ2-2, with TRBD1 matching 8 bases. Germline CDR1 reads LNHDA; CDR2 reads SQIVND (reference sequence). V lost 4 bases and J lost 0; bases outside the gene matches: 1. The CDR3 runs to 15 residues. In DNA, the CDR3 is TGTGCCAGTAGTACAGGGGGCACGAACACCGGGGAGCTGTTTTTT. Its translation: CASSTGGTNTGELFF.

V usage is TRBV18 and J usage is TRBJ1-1; no clear D. Per germline, CDR1 KGHSH and CDR2 LQKENI. This CDR3 has 13 amino acids. V lost 3 bases to trimming and J lost 6 bases, with 11 bases between them. The CDR3: CASSPRSIAEAFF. The CDR3 coding sequence is TGTGCCAGCTCACCGAGGAGCATCGCTGAAGCTTTCTTT.

V usage is TRBV7-3 and J usage is TRBJ2-1; 10 bases fit TRBD2. Germline V gene sequence: CDR1 SGHTA, CDR2 FQGTGA. This CDR3 contains 20 residues. V lost 1 base and J lost 3; bases outside the gene matches: 15. The chain's CDR3 is CASSLRASGSGGGLYNEQFF. The CDR3 coding sequence is TGTGCCAGCAGCTTAAGGGCTAGCGGGAGTGGAGGGGGTCTCTACAATGAGCAGTTCTTC.

The rearrangement joins TRBV2 to TRBJ1-5; the D is unclear. The CDR3 is 14 residues long. The germline V gene has CDR1 SNHLY and CDR2 FYNNEI. Trimming pared 4 bases from V and 6 bases from J, leaving 13 bases between. The CDR3 DNA reads as TGTGCCAGCAGTGGGGCAGCTTTAGGTCAGCCCCAGCATTTT. Translated, it gives CASSGAALGQPQHF.

The chain combines TRBV28 with TRBJ1-2; unclear D gene. Trimming pared 5 bases from V and 8 bases from J, leaving 15 bases between. The CDR3 contains 13 residues. From germline, CDR1 is MDHEN and CDR2 SYDVKM. The CDR3 sequence is CASSQATRGGYTF. CDR3 bases: TGTGCCAGCAGTCAAGCCACAAGAGGCGGCTACACCTTC.

The gene calls are TRBV11-1 and TRBJ2-7; D may be TRBD2 (5 bases). The germline V and J ends were trimmed by 5 bases and 9 bases, with 20 bases remaining between them. The CDR3 sequence is 14 residues long. CDR1 and CDR2 (germline): SGHAT, FQDESV (reference sequence). In nucleotides, the CDR3 is TGTGCCAGCAGCGAACCTATGGGTGGAGGCGGGCAGTACTTC. Protein: CASSEPMGGGGQYF. Full variable domain (outside the CDR3, taken from reference TRBV11-1 and TRBJ2-7): EAEVAQSPRYKITEKSQAVAFWCDPISGHATLYWYRQILGQGPELLVQFQDESVVDDSQLPKDRFSAERLKGVDSTLKIQPAELGDSAMYLCASSEPMGGGGQYFGPGTRLTVT.

This clone showed up just a few times. The chain is built from TRBV29-1 and TRBJ2-1, with D perhaps TRBD2 (5 bases). Trimming left V 5 bases short and J 8 bases short, with 16 bases between. The CDR3 totals 13 residues. Germline assignment: CDR1 SQVTM and CDR2 ANQGSEA. The CDR3 loop reads CSVTRNWVDEQFF. The CDR3 nucleotides read TGCAGCGTTACTAGAAATTGGGTCGATGAGCAGTTCTTC.

The chain employs TRBV2 and TRBJ1-1; possible D gene TRBD1, 6 bases. V lost 5 bases and J lost 4, with 14 bases in between. The CDR3 runs to 14 residues. Germline values: CDR1 SNHLY, CDR2 FYNNEI. The CDR3 region is CASSLQGTTTEAFF. Here the CDR3 DNA reads TGTGCCAGCAGTCTCCAGGGGACGACCACTGAAGCTTTCTTT.

The chain carries TRBV6-1 and TRBJ2-7, with 7 bases that match TRBD2. Losses at the gene ends were 6 bases for V and 6 bases for J; bases not matched to a gene: 5. In germline, CDR1 is MNHNS, CDR2 SASEGT. The CDR3 contains 12 residues. The CDR3 spells CASRLAAFEQYF. DNA for the CDR3: TGTGCCAGCAGGCTAGCGGCTTTCGAGCAGTACTTC.

The sample holds a few counts of this clone. The chain has TRBV5-1 and TRBJ1-1, with 7 bases aligning to TRBD1. V dropped 5 bases and J dropped 5; count of bases not matched to a gene: 3. The germline CDR1 and CDR2 sequences are SGHRS and YFSETQ. The CDR3 has 12 amino acids. The CDR3 protein is CASRGQRTEAFF. The CDR3 DNA reads TGCGCCAGCAGGGGACAGAGAACTGAAGCTTTCTTT.

The rearrangement links TRBV2 to TRBJ2-1; perhaps TRBD1 as D (6 bases). The CDR3 runs to 13 residues. Trimming removed 6 bases from V and 2 bases from J, with 8 bases in between. CDR1 is SNHLY and CDR2 is FYNNEI in the germline V gene. CDR3 in DNA: TGTGCCAGCAGGTGGGGGCCCTACAATGAGCAGTTCTTC. It specifies CASRWGPYNEQFF. The entire variable domain, with the rest obtained from reference TRBV2 and TRBJ2-1, is as follows: EPEVTQTPSHQVTQMGQEVILRCVPISNHLYFYWYRQILGQKVEFLVSFYNNEISEKSEIFDDQFSVERPDGSNFTLKIRSTKLEDSAMYFCASRWGPYNEQFFGPGTRLTVL.

This clone has a handful of counts. The chain carries TRBV7-9 and TRBJ2-2, with D tentatively TRBD1 (7 bases). The CDR3 loop spans 16 amino acids. Trimming took 5 bases from V and 6 from J, leaving 19 bases between them. Germline CDR1 reads SEHNR; CDR2 reads FQNEAQ (reference sequence). DNA of the CDR3: TGTGCCAGCAGCCTTCGACAGGGAGGAACGGCCGGGGAGCTGTTTTTT. Translated, it gives CASSLRQGGTAGELFF.

As for this clone: One junction end disagrees with the germline gene, perhaps due to a read error. The sample contains more than one DNA sequence encoding this CDR3. The CDR3 protein is CASSQDLGQGINSPLHF. In DNA, the CDR3 is TGCGCCAGCAGCCAAGACCTGGGACAGGGGATAAATTCCCCCCTCCACTTT. The chain employs TRBV4-1 and TRBJ1-6, with 10 bases lining up with TRBD1. Germline CDR1 and CDR2: MGHRA and YSYEKL. The CDR3 spans 17 residues.

This chain joins TRBV18 and TRBJ2-5; 7 bases line up with TRBD1. The better agreement between TRBJ2-7 and the DNA end casts doubt on the J call. Germline assignment: CDR1 KGHSH and CDR2 LQKENI. The CDR3 has 18 residues. CDR3 amino acids: CASSPPRGPQGQSYEQYF. The CDR3 coding sequence is TGTGCCAGCTCACCTCCTCGAGGGCCCCAGGGACAGTCCTACGAGCAGTACTTC.

The genes are TRBV11-2 and TRBJ2-2; 8 positions agree with TRBD2. The CDR3 length is 15 residues. V was clipped by 5 bases and J by 7 bases; unmatched bases: 9. Germline V gene data show CDR1 as SGHAT and CDR2 as FQNNGV. CDR3 in amino acids: CASSPLAGGGGELFF. CDR3 DNA sequence: TGTGCCAGCAGCCCTTTGGCGGGAGGTGGCGGGGAGCTGTTTTTT. The full variable domain, completed using reference TRBV11-2 and TRBJ2-2, is EAGVAQSPRYKIIEKRQSVAFWCNPISGHATLYWYQQILGQGPKLLIQFQNNGVVDDSQLPKDRFSAERLKGVDSTLKIQPAKLEDSAVYLCASSPLAGGGGELFFGEGSRLTVL.

The sample holds one count of this clone. The V call is TRBV7-2, the J call TRBJ2-1; D uncertain. V lost 3 bases and J lost 5, with 8 bases in between. CDR3 length equals 13 residues. The germline gives CDR1 SGHTA, CDR2 FQGNSA. The CDR3 spells CASSFRRDNEQFF. CDR3 in DNA: TGTGCCAGCAGCTTCCGACGGGACAATGAGCAGTTCTTC.

This chain joins TRBV10-3 and TRBJ2-5; D not certain. Trimming cost V 8 bases and J 0 bases, with 4 bases left between them. The CDR3 covers 11 residues. Germline V gives CDR1 ENHRY, CDR2 SYGVKD. For the CDR3, the DNA is TGTGCCATCTCCAACCAAGAGACCCAGTACTTC. Its translation is CAISNQETQYF.

The rearrangement links TRBV4-1 to TRBJ1-1; D possibly corresponds to TRBD1 (6 bases). The CDR3 spans 14 residues. Per germline, CDR1 MGHRA and CDR2 YSYEKL. V was trimmed by 1 base and J by 7 bases, leaving 13 bases between them. CDR3 bases: TGCGCCAGCAGCCAAGCCGAGGGGGATCTTGAAGCTTTCTTT. It yields the protein CASSQAEGDLEAFF.

This clone was detected only a few times. This chain connects TRBV7-2 to TRBJ2-5; TRBD1 matches at 7 bases. This CDR3 is 14 amino acids long. Germline-derived CDR1 and CDR2 are SGHTA and FQGNSA. The J segment lost 4 bases and the V segment lost 5 bases, leaving 7 bases of the junction unmatched. The CDR3 sequence: CASSPDRVAETQYF. The CDR3 coding sequence is TGTGCCAGCAGCCCTGACAGGGTGGCAGAGACCCAGTACTTC.

The chain joins TRBV19 to TRBJ1-5; no clear D. Trimming took 5 bases from V and 8 from J, leaving 13 bases between them. CDR3 length equals 13 residues. Germline lookup yields CDR1 LNHDA and CDR2 SQIVND (reference sequence). This CDR3 reads CASSPRAGEPQHF. CDR3 nucleotides: TGTGCCAGTAGTCCTCGGGCGGGTGAGCCCCAGCATTTT. Filled out from reference TRBV19 and TRBJ1-5, the complete variable domain reads DGGITQSPKYLFRKEGQNVTLSCEQNLNHDAMYWYRQDPGQGLRLIYYSQIVNDFQKGDIAEGYSVSREKKESFPLTVTSAQKNPTAFYLCASSPRAGEPQHFGDGTRLSIL.

This clone has a handful of counts. This sample also contains other DNA sequences that code for the same CDR3. The rearrangement links TRBV28 to TRBJ2-1; TRBD1 might be the D (6 bases). The CDR3 totals 13 residues. Germline-derived CDR1 and CDR2 are MDHEN and SYDVKM. V was trimmed by 8 bases and J by 7 bases, leaving 15 bases between them. The CDR3 region is CASLGAGFNEQFF. DNA for the CDR3: TGTGCCAGCCTGGGGGCGGGCTTTAATGAGCAGTTCTTC.

The rearrangement uses TRBV30 and TRBJ1-5; 7 bases match TRBD1. This CDR3 has 13 residues. V lost 2 bases to trimming and J lost 4 bases; unmatched junction nucleotides: 2. Germline V lookup: CDR1 GTSNPN, CDR2 SVGIG (reference sequence). The CDR3 DNA follows: TGTGCCTGGAGTCAGGGGGGAAATCAGCCCCAGCATTTT. It encodes CAWSQGGNQPQHF. The full variable domain, with the rest looked up from reference TRBV30 and TRBJ1-5, is SQTIHQWPATLVQPVGSPLSLECTVEGTSNPNLYWYRQAAGRGLQLLFYSVGIGQISSEVPQNLSASRPQDRQFILSSKKLLLSDSGFYLCAWSQGGNQPQHFGDGTRLSIL.

The chain combines TRBV6-5 with TRBJ2-2; perhaps TRBD1 as D (5 bases). This CDR3 comprises 12 residues. Germline V CDR1 and CDR2: MNHEY, SVGAGI. The V end was cut by 6 bases, the J end by 5 bases, with 7 bases between. DNA of the CDR3: TGTGCCAGCAGGGACATAACCGGGGAGCTGTTTTTT. Translating it yields CASRDITGELFF.

This chain connects TRBV4-3 to TRBJ1-2; the D is unclear. Germline V lookup: CDR1 LGHNA, CDR2 YSLEER. Deletions cut 1 base from V and 5 bases from J, with 8 bases between. CDR3 size: 13 residues. The CDR3 protein is CASSQGRVYGYTF. The CDR3 bases are TGCGCCAGCAGCCAAGGACGGGTTTATGGCTACACCTTC.